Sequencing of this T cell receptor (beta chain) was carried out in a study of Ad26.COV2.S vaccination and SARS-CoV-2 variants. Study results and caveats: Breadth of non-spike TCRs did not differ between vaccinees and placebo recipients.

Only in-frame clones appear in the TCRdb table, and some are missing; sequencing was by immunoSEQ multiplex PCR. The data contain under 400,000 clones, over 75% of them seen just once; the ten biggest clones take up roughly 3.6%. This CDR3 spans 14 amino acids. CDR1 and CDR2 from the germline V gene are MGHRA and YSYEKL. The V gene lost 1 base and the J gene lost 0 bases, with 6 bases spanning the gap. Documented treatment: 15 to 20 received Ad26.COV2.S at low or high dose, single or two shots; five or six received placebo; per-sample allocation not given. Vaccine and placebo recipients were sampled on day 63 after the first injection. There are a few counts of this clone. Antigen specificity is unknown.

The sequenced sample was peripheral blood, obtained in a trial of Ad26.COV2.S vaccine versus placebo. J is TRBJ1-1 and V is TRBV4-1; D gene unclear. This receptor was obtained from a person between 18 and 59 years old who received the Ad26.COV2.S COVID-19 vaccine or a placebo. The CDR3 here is CASSQVVLNTEAFF. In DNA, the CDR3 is TGCGCCAGCAGCCAAGTAGTCCTGAACACTGAAGCTTTCTTT.